This is a list of T cell receptor beta chains from one sample in a study of OX40 agonist ivuxolimab in advanced cancers. Profiling relied on immunoSEQ multiplex PCR, and the TCRdb table lists in-frame clones only, not all of them. The data contain tens of thousands of clones, 90% of them singletons. Sample: CD4+ or CD8+ T cells sorted from blood, taken in a trial of the OX40 agonist ivuxolimab. These receptors all come from an adult with an advanced solid tumor such as melanoma, head and neck, liver or kidney cancer. CDR3s include the opening cysteine and the closing phenylalanine or tryptophan. A D gene is named only where the DNA matches it firmly. Clone size is shown for a subset of rows, as once, few, many or a class of expanded clone.

size,J,D,V,DNA,CDR3
NA,TRBJ2-5,TRBD2,TRBV7-2,TGTGCCAGCAGCTTAGCGGGACTAGCAGGGGAGACCCAGTACTTC,CASSLAGLAGETQYF
few,TRBJ2-6,NA,TRBV9,TGTGCCAGCAGCCCCGGGCCAGGGAACTCTGGGGCCAACGTCCTGACTTTC,CASSPGPGNSGANVLTF
NA,TRBJ2-1,TRBD2,TRBV7-9,TGTGCCAGCAGCTTACTAGCGGGAGGGGACAATGAGCAGTTCTTC,CASSLLAGGDNEQFF
NA,TRBJ1-5,TRBD1,TRBV7-9,TGTGCCAGCAGCTCGGGGGGGACAGCGTATAGCAATCAGCCCCAGCATTTT,CASSSGGTAYSNQPQHF
NA,TRBJ1-1,NA,TRBV5-1,TGCGCCAGCAGCCTCTCGGTTATGAACACTGAAGCTTTCTTT,CASSLSVMNTEAFF
once,TRBJ2-1,TRBD1,TRBV2,TGTGCCAGCGGAACAGGGGGCAGGTACAATGAGCAGTTCTTC,CASGTGGRYNEQFF
NA,TRBJ1-1,TRBD1,TRBV19,TGTGCCAGTAGTATTCGACAGGGCAGGGGTGAAGCTTTCTTT,CASSIRQGRGEAFF
NA,TRBJ1-1,NA,TRBV18,TGTGCCAGCTCACCAGGGTTGAACACTGAAGCTTTCTTT,CASSPGLNTEAFF
once,TRBJ2-2,NA,TRBV9,TGTGCCAGCAGCCAATGGGGGGAGAACACCGGGGAGCTGTTTTTT,CASSQWGENTGELFF
NA,TRBJ1-6,NA,TRBV27,TGTGCCAGCAGTTCCGACTCCGGCAGGGAGGGCAATTCACCCCTCCACTTT,CASSSDSGREGNSPLHF
few,TRBJ2-1,NA,TRBV19,TGTGCCAGTAGTATGGTGGGGGCGAATGAGCAGTTCTTC,CASSMVGANEQFF
NA,TRBJ2-7,TRBD1,TRBV7-3,TGTGCCAGCAGCTTAGGACAGGGTCACTACGAGCAGTACTTC,CASSLGQGHYEQYF
once,TRBJ2-5,NA,TRBV18,TGTGCCAGCTCACCCACCGGGACACACCAAGAGACCCAGTACTTC,CASSPTGTHQETQYF
NA,TRBJ1-4,NA,TRBV4-2,TGTGCCAGCAGCCAAGTTGCGACAGACGATGAAAAACTGTTTTTT,CASSQVATDDEKLFF
NA,TRBJ2-5,NA,TRBV28,TGTGCCAGCACCCTCCGGGGGGCTGGGCAAGAGACCCAGTACTTC,CASTLRGAGQETQYF
NA,TRBJ2-3,NA,TRBV9,TGTGCCAGCAGCGTAGGAGGGTTTGGCACAGATACGCAGTATTTT,CASSVGGFGTDTQYF
NA,TRBJ2-7,NA,TRBV25-1,TGTGCCAGCAGTGACCAGGGGAGGGTCGAGGAGCAGTACTTC,CASSDQGRVEEQYF
once,TRBJ1-3,TRBD1,TRBV5-4,TGTGCCAGCAGCTGGAACAGGGGGAGTACTGGAAACACCATATATTTT,CASSWNRGSTGNTIYF
NA,TRBJ2-5,NA,TRBV7-2,TGTGCCAGCAGCCCGAGCGATTTTCAAGAGACCCAGTACTTC,CASSPSDFQETQYF
once,TRBJ1-1,NA,TRBV28,TGTGCCAGCAGTCCCCACATCGGGTCCGGGACTGAAGCTTTCTTT,CASSPHIGSGTEAFF
NA,TRBJ2-7,TRBD2,TRBV6-1,TGTGCCAGCAGGCGGGAGGCCCGCTACGAGCAGTACTTC,CASRREARYEQYF
NA,TRBJ1-2,NA,TRBV5-1,TGCGCCAGCAGCTTGGGAGGGGACACCGCTAACTATGGCTACACCTTC,CASSLGGDTANYGYTF
NA,TRBJ2-7,TRBD2,TRBV11-3,TGTGCCAGCAGCCGGACGGCTAGCGGGGGTTACGAGCAGTACTTC,CASSRTASGGYEQYF
NA,TRBJ2-1,TRBD2,TRBV11-1,TGTGCCAGCAGCCGATCGACTAGCGGGAGGGCAGATGAGCAGTTCTTC,CASSRSTSGRADEQFF
once,TRBJ2-5,NA,TRBV30,TGTGCCTGGAGTAGGGTGGAGACCCAGTACTTC,CAWSRVETQYF
NA,TRBJ2-3,NA,TRBV6-4,TGTGCCAGCAGTGCGGGGGCTGGAGATACGCAGTATTTT,CASSAGAGDTQYF
NA,TRBJ2-5,TRBD2,TRBV5-4,TGTGCCAGCAGCTCCGGGGGGGCGGAGACCCAGTACTTC,CASSSGGAETQYF
NA,TRBJ1-4,NA,TRBV21-1,TGTGCCAGCAGCAATGGGGTGTTTTTT,CASSNGVFF
NA,TRBJ2-7,TRBD1,TRBV11-3,TGTGCCAGCAGCTTAGAGGTGACAGGGTTGGGCGAGCAGTACTTC,CASSLEVTGLGEQYF
NA,TRBJ2-1,NA,TRBV6-1,TGTGCCAGCAGTGCCTCGAGGTTGGAGCAGTTCTTC,CASSASRLEQFF
NA,TRBJ2-7,NA,TRBV30,TGTGCCTGGAGCCCCTCCTACGAGCAGTACTTC,CAWSPSYEQYF
NA,TRBJ2-7,NA,TRBV5-1,TGCGCCAGCAGCTTGGGGCCTCGGGGGGCCGAGCAGTACTTC,CASSLGPRGAEQYF
once,TRBJ2-1,TRBD1,TRBV28,TGTGCCAGCAGTGGCGGGACAGGGGGATTGAGCTCCTACAATGAGCAGTTCTTC,CASSGGTGGLSSYNEQFF
NA,TRBJ1-1,NA,TRBV27,TGTGCCAGCAGTCAGGGCGTAGCCCCTGAAGCTTTCTTT,CASSQGVAPEAFF
NA,TRBJ1-2,NA,TRBV11-1,TGTGCCAGCAGCTCGACAGTTAACTATGGCTACACCTTC,CASSSTVNYGYTF
NA,TRBJ2-7,TRBD1,TRBV27,TGTGCCAGCAGTTTAACGACAGGGGTTCCCTACGAGCAGTACTTC,CASSLTTGVPYEQYF
few,TRBJ1-1,NA,TRBV14,TGTGCCAGCAGCCAAGTTCGGTATACGGCTTTCTTT,CASSQVRYTAFF
NA,TRBJ1-1,NA,TRBV6-5,TGTGCCAGCAGTTTCCCGGACAGCGGCAAAGCTTTCTTT,CASSFPDSGKAFF
NA,TRBJ2-3,TRBD1,TRBV12-5,TGTGCTAGTGGTTCCGGGACAGCCAACACAGATACGCAGTATTTT,CASGSGTANTDTQYF
NA,TRBJ1-1,NA,TRBV7-9,TGTGCCAGCAGCTTTCCAACGGACTGGAACACTGAAGCTTTCTTT,CASSFPTDWNTEAFF
NA,TRBJ2-3,TRBD2,TRBV19,TGTGCCAGTAGTAACCTAGCGGGGGGGTTCACAGATACGCAGTATTTT,CASSNLAGGFTDTQYF
NA,TRBJ1-3,NA,TRBV15,TGTGCCACCAGCCCCGCACCGTCGGGAGAGAGCTCTGGAAACACCATATATTTT,CATSPAPSGESSGNTIYF
NA,TRBJ1-5,NA,TRBV2,TGTGCCAGTGCGACAGTTAGCAATCAGCCCCAGCATTTT,CASATVSNQPQHF
NA,TRBJ2-2,NA,TRBV7-6,TGTGCCAGCAGCTTATGGAGGACGTCCGGGGAGCTGTTTTTT,CASSLWRTSGELFF
NA,TRBJ2-7,NA,TRBV9,TGTGCCAGCAGCGTAGGTCCAGGGGCCTACGAGCAGTACTTC,CASSVGPGAYEQYF
NA,TRBJ2-3,NA,TRBV2,TGTGCCAGCTTACGGGGGGCTAGCACAGATACGCAGTATTTT,CASLRGASTDTQYF